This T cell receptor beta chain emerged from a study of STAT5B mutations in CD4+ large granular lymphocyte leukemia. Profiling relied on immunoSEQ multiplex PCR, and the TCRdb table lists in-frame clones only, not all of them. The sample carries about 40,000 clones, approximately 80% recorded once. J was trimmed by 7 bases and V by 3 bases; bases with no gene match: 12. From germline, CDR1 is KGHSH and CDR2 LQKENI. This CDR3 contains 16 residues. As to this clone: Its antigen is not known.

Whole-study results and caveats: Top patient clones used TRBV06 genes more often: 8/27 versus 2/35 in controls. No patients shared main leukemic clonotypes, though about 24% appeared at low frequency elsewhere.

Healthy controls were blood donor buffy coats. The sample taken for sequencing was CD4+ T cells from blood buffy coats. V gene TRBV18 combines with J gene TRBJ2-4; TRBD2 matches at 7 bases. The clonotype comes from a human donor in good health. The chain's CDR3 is CASSPSGGEDWNIQYF. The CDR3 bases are TGTGCCAGCTCACCGTCTGGGGGGGAGGATTGGAACATTCAGTACTTC.